The clone carrying this T cell receptor beta chain was seen a few times. No antigen is known for it. Assay used: immunoSEQ multiplex PCR; TCRdb lists only in-frame clones, some missing. This sample has about 490,000 clones, with about 82% found just once. The data stem from a study of shared clonotypes between healthy human individuals. Study-level findings and limits: Only blood was sampled; tissue repertoires likely differ. Measured sharing among donors was expected to vary with sequencing depth.

Study donors comprised healthy, HIV-negative adults devoid of recent acute infection or vaccination. Genomic DNA, for the unsorted samples, came from roughly 94 million PBMCs. Deletions cut 4 bases from V and 6 bases from J, with 13 bases between. CDR1 is SQVTM and CDR2 is ANQGSEA in the germline V gene. The CDR3 consists of 12 residues. The sample comprised PBMCs. V usage is TRBV29-1 and J usage is TRBJ2-7; no clear D. This TCR came from a woman aged 40 to 50 in good health. Some clones in this sample may be carry-over from other donors' samples. The CDR3 sequence is CSVGWNTLEQYF. The CDR3 nucleotides read TGCAGCGTTGGCTGGAACACCCTCGAGCAGTACTTC.